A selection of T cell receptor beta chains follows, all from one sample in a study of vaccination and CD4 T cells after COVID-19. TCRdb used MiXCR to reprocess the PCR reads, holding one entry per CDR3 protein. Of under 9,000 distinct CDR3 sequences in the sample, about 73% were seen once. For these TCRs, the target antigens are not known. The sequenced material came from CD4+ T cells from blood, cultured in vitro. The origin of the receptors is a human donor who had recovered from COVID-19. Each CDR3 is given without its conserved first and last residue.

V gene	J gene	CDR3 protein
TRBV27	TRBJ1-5	ASSSGEGQPQH
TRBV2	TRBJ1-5	ASSRDRGNQPQH
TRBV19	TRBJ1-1	ASSILTGEGEAF
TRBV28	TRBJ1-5	ASSSQGSGRSQH
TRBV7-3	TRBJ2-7	ASSSLRSYEQY
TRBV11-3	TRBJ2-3	ASSFRRGGDTQY
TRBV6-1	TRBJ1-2	ASSPLGGNNYGYT
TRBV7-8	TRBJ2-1	ASSPTIYVNNEQF
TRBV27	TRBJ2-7	ASRPAGLVPYEQY
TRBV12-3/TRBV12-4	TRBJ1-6	ASSLLENSPLH
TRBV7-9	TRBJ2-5	ASSLGHQTETQY
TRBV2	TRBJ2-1	ASSPPSGRAYNEQF
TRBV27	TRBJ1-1	ASSLFRGLSNTEAF
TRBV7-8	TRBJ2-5	ASSRGWETQY
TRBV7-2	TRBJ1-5	ASSSDKQPQH
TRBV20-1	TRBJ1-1	SASRDSSEAF
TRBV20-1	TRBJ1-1	SARDFQGGGNEAF
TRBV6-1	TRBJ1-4	ATSPSTREKLF
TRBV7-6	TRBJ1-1	ASSPYRRYTEAF
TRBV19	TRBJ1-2	ASTPGSGGYT
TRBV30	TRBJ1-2	AWSVQGATYGYT
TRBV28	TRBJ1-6	ASTGTGFYNSPLH
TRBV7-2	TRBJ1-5	ASSLSGGYSNQPQH
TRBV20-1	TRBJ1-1	SVSGRMNTEAF
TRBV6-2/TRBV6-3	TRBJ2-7	ASSAQGGEQY
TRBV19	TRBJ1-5	ASSIGTGGYQPQH
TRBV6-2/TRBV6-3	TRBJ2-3	ASSYKGRRDTQY
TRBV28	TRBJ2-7	ASSPWTGTYEQY
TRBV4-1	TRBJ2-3	ASSQGTGVERGLQY
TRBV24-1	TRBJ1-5	ATSDWTGDSNQPQH
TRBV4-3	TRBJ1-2	ASSQDPGRSVGGYT
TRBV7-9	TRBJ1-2	ASSLDTGSLDYGYT
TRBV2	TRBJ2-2	ASTDTNTGELF
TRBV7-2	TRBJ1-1	ASSLVREVEAF
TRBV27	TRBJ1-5	ASSLFPGGQPQH
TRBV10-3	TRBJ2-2	AARGSGTGELF
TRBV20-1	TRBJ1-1	SARSGGAGMAEAF